The clone carrying this T cell receptor (beta chain) has only a few counts. The target antigen is unknown. The data stem from a study of cytomegalovirus exposure and HLA in healthy donors. The study's findings and limits: A reported reduction in N-insertions relative to the 666-donor mean was seen in an Asian-associated ancestry cluster in a later analysis. Rarity characterized most TCR sequences, yet some public TCRs appeared in many donors.

PCR amplification relied on 60 Vbeta primers (plus 13 Jbeta primers). Some clones are missing from TCRdb's copy, which holds only in-frame ones; the method was immunoSEQ multiplex PCR. The repertoire holds approximately 110,000 clones, with more than 60% as singletons. The CDR3 runs to 15 residues. The sequence came from a woman in her thirties or forties in good health and CMV-seropositive. The genes are TRBV21-1 and TRBJ2-3; the listed D gene, TRBD1, was not tested against the DNA. TRBV21-1 has pseudogene status. The sample was PBMCs. DNA for the CDR3: TGTGCCAGCAGCGGACAGGGGCTGGATGCAGATACGCAGTATTTT. It specifies CASSGQGLDADTQYF.